A single sample gave rise to the 9 T cell receptor beta chains below, sequenced in a study of cytomegalovirus exposure and HLA in healthy donors. Amplification used 60 Vbeta primers and 13 Jbeta primers. This table comes from immunoSEQ multiplex PCR, and its TCRdb copy is limited to in-frame clones, with some not included. Of about 120,000 clones in the sample, 15% were seen once. The sequencing input was PBMCs. The receptors were gathered from a woman younger than 35 in good health and CMV-seronegative.

The gene calls are TRBV6-5 and TRBJ1-4, with TRBD1 matching 7 bases. Germline loops: CDR1 MNHEY, CDR2 SVGAGI. CDR3 length: 15 amino acids. Trimming at V came to 8 bases and at J to 7 bases, leaving 13 bases not matched to a gene. The CDR3 reads CASSGQAHRGEKLFF. Here the CDR3 DNA reads TGTGCCAGCTCCGGACAGGCCCACCGAGGTGAAAAACTGTTTTTT.

The chain combines TRBV9 with TRBJ1-3; D possibly corresponds to TRBD1 (6 bases). The CDR3 is 16 residues long. CDR1 SGDLS and CDR2 YYNGEE come from the germline V gene. V shed 0 bases and J shed 1 base, with 11 bases lying between them. The CDR3 region has the DNA TGTGCCAGCAGCGTAGGAGGGGGGGATTCTGGAAACACCATATATTTT. This codes for CASSVGGGDSGNTIYF.

This chain uses TRBV6-1 with TRBJ2-3; TRBD2 aligns across 8 bases. Germline CDR1 reads MNHNS; CDR2 reads SASEGT. The trim removed 1 base at V and 2 bases at J, leaving 2 bases unmatched. The CDR3 has 15 residues. The CDR3 sequence is CASSEGTSHTDTQYF. In DNA, the CDR3 is TGTGCCAGCAGTGAAGGGACTAGCCACACAGATACGCAGTATTTT.

The table lists this clone with a few counts. The chain combines TRBV21-1 with TRBJ2-7; TRBD2 is the table's D call and was not checked against the DNA. TRBV21-1 is tagged as a pseudogene. This CDR3 is built from 14 residues. This CDR3 reads CASSARVSGYEQYF. The DNA for the CDR3 is TGTGCCAGCAGCGCAAGGGTAAGCGGCTACGAGCAGTACTTC.

The rearrangement links TRBV7-2 to TRBJ2-5; 7 nucleotides line up with TRBD2. CDR1 and CDR2 from the germline V gene are SGHTA and FQGNSA. There are 14 residues in the CDR3. V trimming: 1 base; J trimming: 4 bases; junction bases outside the gene matches: 3. CDR3 residues: CASSLGPGGETQYF. The CDR3 region has the DNA TGTGCCAGCAGCTTAGGTCCGGGGGGAGAGACCCAGTACTTC.

This clone showed up just a few times. One end of the junction varies from germline; a read error may be responsible. The CDR3 region has the DNA TGTGCCAGCAGCTCCCGTTTTGGCCGGGGGGCCTACTCTGGAAACGCCATATATTTT. Translated, it gives CASSSRFGRGAYSGNAIYF. The V and J genes are TRBV5-8 and TRBJ1-3; the D gene is possibly TRBD1 (6 bases). The CDR3 runs to 19 residues. Germline CDR1 SGHTS, CDR2 YDEGEE. The variable domain in full, with the rest retrieved from reference TRBV5-8 and TRBJ1-3, is EAGVTQSPTHLIKTRGQQATLRCSPISGHTSVYWYQQALGLGLQFLLWYDEGEERNRGNFPPRFSGRQFPNYSSELNVNALELEDSALYLCASSSRFGRGAYSGNAIYFGEGSWLTVV.

This clone was picked up a small number of times. CDR3 sequence reads: CASTSLRGRGAFF. CDR3 in DNA: TGTGCCAGCACGTCCTTGAGAGGTCGTGGAGCTTTCTTT. The chain has TRBV6-1 and TRBJ1-1; no definite D call. CDR3 length: 13 amino acids. CDR1 is MNHNS and CDR2 is SASEGT in the germline V gene. The V and J ends lost 7 bases and 10 bases respectively, with 19 bases between them.

The chain uses TRBV9 and TRBJ2-1; the D gene is possibly TRBD1 (6 bases). Trimming pared 3 bases from V and 6 bases from J, leaving 13 bases between. Looked up from germline, CDR1 is SGDLS and CDR2 is YYNGEE. The CDR3 runs to 14 residues. The CDR3 protein is CASSAQTGPNEQFF. The CDR3 bases are TGTGCCAGCAGCGCCCAGACAGGTCCCAATGAGCAGTTCTTC.

The V and J genes are TRBV7-8 and TRBJ2-7; possibly TRBD2 for D (6 bases). V dropped 4 bases and J dropped 2 bases, with 21 bases sitting between them. This CDR3 contains 17 residues. Germline loops: CDR1 SGHVS, CDR2 FQNEAQ. The CDR3, as DNA: TGTGCCAGCAGCTCCAGCTTGTTTGGGCGGGGCACCTACGAGCAGTACTTC. Protein product: CASSSSLFGRGTYEQYF.